The clone carrying this T cell receptor beta chain came up once. The entry originates in a study of blood T cell repertoires in COVID-19. Whole-study context: Whether acute or convalescent, the COVID-19 samples came from the United States, Italy and Spain.

Per the original data handling: From reference gene primer amplification, estimates of nucleated cell counts were derived. Produced via immunoSEQ multiplex PCR; TCRdb's table is partial and in-frame only. V, J and clone size reflect that table, while D and trimming were determined from the DNA. The data contain around 450,000 clones, 87% of them seen just once; the ten biggest clones take up roughly 0.7%. V was shortened by 3 bases and J by 3 bases, with 6 bases between the two germline ends. The CDR3 runs 13 residues. Looked up from germline, CDR1 is KGHSH and CDR2 is LQKENI. Sequencing input: PBMCs or T cells enriched from blood (not recorded which). The receptor's source is a woman aged 18-29 years who had recovered from COVID-19. The chain uses TRBV18 and TRBJ2-1, with D possibly matching TRBD1 (5 bases). DNA of the CDR3: TGTGCCAGCTCACCCACAGGCTACAATGAGCAGTTCTTC. Amino acid sequence: CASSPTGYNEQFF.